This T cell receptor beta chain was recovered during a study of radiation and T cells in renal cell carcinoma. Overall study findings and caveats: Irradiated tumors had higher TCR clonality than control tumors. Only small tumor regions of roughly 1 g were sampled.

The treatment is: treatment-naive control, cytoreductive nephrectomy. A word on this clone: Its antigen is not known.

CDR3 length equals 14 residues. V shed 6 bases, J shed 3 bases, and the junction held 2 bases outside the gene matches. Germline CDR1 and CDR2: MNHNS and SASEGT. Assay used: immunoSEQ multiplex PCR; TCRdb lists only in-frame clones, some missing. The repertoire consists of 10,000 to 15,000 clones, with around two thirds occurring once and the leading ten covering roughly 19%. This rearrangement joins TRBV6-1 to TRBJ1-4, with TRBD1 matching over 9 bases. The sequence derives from a woman older than 75 with renal cell carcinoma. This specimen consisted of tumor tissue, obtained from a patient whose treatment was nephrectomy without radiotherapy. CDR3 sequence reads: CASRQGASNEKLFF. The DNA for the CDR3 is TGTGCCAGCAGACAGGGGGCTTCTAATGAAAAACTGTTTTTT.